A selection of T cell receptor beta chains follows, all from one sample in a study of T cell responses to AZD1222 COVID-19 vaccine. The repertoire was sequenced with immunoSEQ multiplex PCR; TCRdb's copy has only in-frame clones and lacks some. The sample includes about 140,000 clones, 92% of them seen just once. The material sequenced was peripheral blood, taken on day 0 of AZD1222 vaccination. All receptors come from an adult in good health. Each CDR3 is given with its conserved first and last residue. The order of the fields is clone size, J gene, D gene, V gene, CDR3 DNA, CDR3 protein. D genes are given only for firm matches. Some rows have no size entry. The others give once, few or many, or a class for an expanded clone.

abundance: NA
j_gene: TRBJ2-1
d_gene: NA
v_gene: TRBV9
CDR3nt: TGTGCCAGCAGCCAGGACAGCAATGAGCAGTTCTTC
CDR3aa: CASSQDSNEQFF

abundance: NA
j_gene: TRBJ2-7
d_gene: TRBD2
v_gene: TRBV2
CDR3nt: TGTGCCAGCAGGGGACTAGCGGGGGCCTACGAGCAGTACTTC
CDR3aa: CASRGLAGAYEQYF

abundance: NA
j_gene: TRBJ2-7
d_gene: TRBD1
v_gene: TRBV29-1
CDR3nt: TGCAGCTTCACAACAGGGGACGAGCAGTACTTC
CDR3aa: CSFTTGDEQYF

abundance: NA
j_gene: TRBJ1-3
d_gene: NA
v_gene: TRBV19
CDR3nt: TGTGCTGCTGAGGGCAGCCGATCTGGAAACACCATATATTTT
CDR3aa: CAAEGSRSGNTIYF

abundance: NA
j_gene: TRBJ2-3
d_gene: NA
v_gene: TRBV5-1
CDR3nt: TGCGCCAGCAGCTTGGAGTCGGGATTCGGCACAGATACGCAGTATTTT
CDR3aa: CASSLESGFGTDTQYF

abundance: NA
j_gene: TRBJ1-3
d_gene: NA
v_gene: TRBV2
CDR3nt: TGTGCCAGCAGTGAACTGCAAGTCTCTGGAAACACCATATATTTT
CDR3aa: CASSELQVSGNTIYF

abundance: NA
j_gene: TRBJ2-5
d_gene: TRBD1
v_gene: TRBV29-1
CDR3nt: TGCAGCGTTAACGAGGGGGCGGAGACCCAGTACTTC
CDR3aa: CSVNEGAETQYF

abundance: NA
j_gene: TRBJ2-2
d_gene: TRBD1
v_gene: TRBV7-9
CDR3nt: TGTGCCAGCAGCCCAGGGACAGGTCTTGGCACCGGGGAGCTGTTTTTT
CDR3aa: CASSPGTGLGTGELFF

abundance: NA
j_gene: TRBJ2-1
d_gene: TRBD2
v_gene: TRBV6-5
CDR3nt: TGTGCCAGCAGTCAACTAGCGGGGGCCTACAATGAGCAGTTCTTC
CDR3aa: CASSQLAGAYNEQFF

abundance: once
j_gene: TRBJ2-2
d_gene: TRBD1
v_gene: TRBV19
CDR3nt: TGTGCCAGTAGGCCATTTACAGGGGGCAAAGGGGAGCTGTTTTTT
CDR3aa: CASRPFTGGKGELFF

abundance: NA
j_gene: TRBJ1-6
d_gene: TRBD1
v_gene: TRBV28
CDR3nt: TGTGCCAGCAGTCTCATTGGAGGGGACAGCAATTCACCCCTCCACTTT
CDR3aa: CASSLIGGDSNSPLHF

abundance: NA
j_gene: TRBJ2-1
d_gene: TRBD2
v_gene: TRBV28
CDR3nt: TGTGCCAGCAGTTCAGAGACTAGCGGGGGTTACTACAATGAGCAGTTCTTC
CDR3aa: CASSSETSGGYYNEQFF

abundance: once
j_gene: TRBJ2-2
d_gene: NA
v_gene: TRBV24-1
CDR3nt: TGTGCCACCAGTGATTTGGGGACATCGAACACCGGGGAGCTGTTTTTT
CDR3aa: CATSDLGTSNTGELFF

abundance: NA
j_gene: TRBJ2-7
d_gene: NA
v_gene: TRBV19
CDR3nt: TGTGCCAGTAGTCCCGTCGGGGGCTCCTACGAGCAGTACTTC
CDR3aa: CASSPVGGSYEQYF

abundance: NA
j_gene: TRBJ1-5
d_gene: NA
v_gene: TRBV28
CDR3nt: TGTGCCAGCAGGAATACACAGCCTCAGCCCCAGCATTTT
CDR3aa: CASRNTQPQPQHF

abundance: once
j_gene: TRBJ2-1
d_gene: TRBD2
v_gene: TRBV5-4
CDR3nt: TGTGCCAGCAGCCACATAGCGGGAGGCAGGGTTAACAATGAGCAGTTCTTC
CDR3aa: CASSHIAGGRVNNEQFF

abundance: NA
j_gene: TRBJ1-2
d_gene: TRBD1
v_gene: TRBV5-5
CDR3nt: TGTGCCAGCAGCTTGGAACAGGGGGATGGCTACACCTTC
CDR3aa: CASSLEQGDGYTF